Listed here are 21 T cell receptor beta chains from one sample, sequenced in a study of T cell changes during pregnancy in multiple sclerosis (dated by TCRdb to about 2019). Libraries came from the immunoSEQ multiplex PCR assay. TCRdb took over this immuneACCESS table, retaining in-frame rearrangements with V and J assigned. Such tables are incomplete; in checked studies, under half of the missing clones stem from an unresolved V gene, and the remainder is unexplained. The sample has some 41,000 clones on record, 80% to 90% of them singletons. The ten largest make up approximately 1% of the sample. The sequences come from CD4+ T cells from peripheral blood mononuclear cells, collected after pregnancy. The source of these receptors is a female donor with multiple sclerosis, enrolled in a pregnancy study.

This chain connects TRBV4-2 to TRBJ2-5; TRBD2 aligns across 9 bases. The CDR3 length is 20 residues. Trimming took 4 bases from V and 3 from J; bases not matched to a gene: 21. Germline V lookup: CDR1 LGHNA, CDR2 YNFKEQ. The CDR3 reads CASSPRLLTRLADIKETQYF. The CDR3 nucleotides are TGTGCCAGCAGCCCCCGTCTCCTCACCCGACTAGCGGATATTAAAGAGACCCAGTACTTC.

This rearrangement joins TRBV5-1 to TRBJ2-3; possibly TRBD2 for D (6 bases). V dropped 4 bases and J dropped 0 bases, with 18 bases sitting between them. The germline V gene has CDR1 SGHRS and CDR2 YFSETQ. The CDR3 consists of 17 residues. CDR3 nucleotides: TGCGCCAGCAGCCCTAGTGTGACTAGTGGTAGCACAGATACGCAGTATTTT. Protein: CASSPSVTSGSTDTQYF.

DNA of the CDR3: TGTGCCAGCACCTCTCAGGACGGGGCTGAAGCTTTCTTT. This encodes CASTSQDGAEAFF. The chain combines TRBV6-1 with TRBJ1-1; D call uncertain. CDR1 and CDR2 (germline): MNHNS, SASEGT. Between the trimmed V and J ends, which lost 7 bases and 6 bases, there was a span of 15 bases. The CDR3 consists of 13 residues.

In its sample, this clone was seen a few times. The chain joins TRBV10-3 to TRBJ1-1, with TRBD1 as a possible D gene (5 bases). Trimming pared 4 bases from V and 0 bases from J, leaving 12 bases between. Per germline, CDR1 ENHRY and CDR2 SYGVKD. This CDR3 is 15 amino acids long. CDR3 DNA sequence: TGTGCCATCAGTGGGGCAGGGCTCATGAACACTGAAGCTTTCTTT. It specifies CAISGAGLMNTEAFF.

The CDR3 bases are TGTGCCAGTAGGAAGGGACAGGGGGCCCCCCGGGGCGGGGAGCTGTTTTTT. Its translation: CASRKGQGAPRGGELFF. The V call is TRBV19, the J call TRBJ2-2, with 12 positions matching TRBD1. Per the germline V gene, CDR1 is LNHDA and CDR2 is SQIVND (reference sequence). The CDR3 sequence is 17 residues long. V lost 6 bases to trimming and J lost 7 bases; unmatched junction nucleotides: 12. The whole variable domain, filled in from reference TRBV19 and TRBJ2-2, reads DGGITQSPKYLFRKEGQNVTLSCEQNLNHDAMYWYRQDPGQGLRLIYYSQIVNDFQKGDIAEGYSVSREKKESFPLTVTSAQKNPTAFYLCASRKGQGAPRGGELFFGEGSRLTVL.

This chain connects TRBV2 to TRBJ2-5; D unclear. V dropped 4 bases and J dropped 2 bases, with 11 bases sitting between them. This CDR3 region has 14 residues. In germline, CDR1 is SNHLY, CDR2 FYNNEI. The CDR3 region is CASSGLLKQETQYF. CDR3 bases: TGTGCCAGCAGTGGCTTACTAAAGCAAGAGACCCAGTACTTC.

This clone was detected only a few times. V and J are TRBV6-4 and TRBJ1-5, with D maybe TRBD1 (5 bases). This CDR3 has 16 residues. CDR1 and CDR2 (germline): MRHNA, SNTAGT. Trimming took 2 bases from V and 7 from J, leaving 18 bases between them. CDR3 loop: CASSDPGQVGGQPQHF. The CDR3 region has the DNA TGTGCCAGCAGTGACCCAGGACAAGTCGGGGGACAGCCCCAGCATTTT.

V is TRBV7-2 and J is TRBJ1-1; D is ambiguous. The V and J ends lost 1 base and 1 base respectively, with 7 bases between them. The CDR3 runs to 14 residues. Germline V gene lookup returns CDR1 SGHTA and CDR2 FQGNSA. CDR3 region: CASSLGDKNTEAFF. The CDR3 DNA reads as TGTGCCAGCAGCTTAGGCGACAAGAACACTGAAGCTTTCTTT.

The J gene is TRBJ2-3, the V gene TRBV7-2; 7 nucleotides align to TRBD2. The ends lost 11 bases at V and 1 base at J; junction bases unmatched: 6. Looked up from germline, CDR1 is SGHTA and CDR2 is FQGNSA. CDR3 length: 13 residues. In nucleotides, the CDR3 is TGTGCCCTACGGGCGGGAGGCACAGATACGCAGTATTTT. Amino acid sequence: CALRAGGTDTQYF.

The rearrangement joins TRBV11-2 to TRBJ2-2, with 10 bases aligning to TRBD1. Per the germline V gene, CDR1 is SGHAT and CDR2 is FQNNGV. The ends lost 0 bases at V and 3 bases at J; junction bases unmatched: 7. The CDR3 spans 18 residues. In DNA, the CDR3 is TGTGCCAGCAGCTTAGATCTTGGACAGGGGGTTTACACCGGGGAGCTGTTTTTT. Its protein is CASSLDLGQGVYTGELFF.

V is TRBV7-2 and J is TRBJ2-5, with 13 bases fitting TRBD2. V trimming: 5 bases; J trimming: 9 bases; junction bases outside the gene matches: 9. The CDR3 extends over 15 amino acids. Looked up from germline, CDR1 is SGHTA and CDR2 is FQGNSA. CDR3 sequence reads: CASSAGLAGQGPQYF. In DNA form, the CDR3 reads TGTGCCAGCAGCGCGGGACTAGCGGGGCAGGGGCCCCAGTACTTC.

The CDR3 region has the DNA TGTGCCAGCAGCTTATCCCCCGCGGGAGGGACCCAAGAGACCCAGTACTTC. Its protein is CASSLSPAGGTQETQYF. This chain connects TRBV7-6 to TRBJ2-5; 9 bases line up with TRBD2. With V trimmed by 2 bases and J by 1 base, 8 bases remained unmatched. This CDR3 is built from 17 residues. Germline V gives CDR1 SGHVS, CDR2 FNYEAQ.

In its sample, this clone was seen once. The J gene is TRBJ2-5, the V gene TRBV28; TRBD2 agrees at 7 bases. The CDR3 is 12 amino acids. CDR1 MDHEN and CDR2 SYDVKM come from the germline V gene. Germline trimming cut 5 bases from V and 5 bases from J; bases unmatched to any gene: 2. CDR3 in DNA: TGTGCCAGCAGTCAGGGAGGGGAGACCCAGTACTTC. This codes for CASSQGGETQYF. Full variable domain (missing parts from reference TRBV28 and TRBJ2-5): DVKVTQSSRYLVKRTGEKVFLECVQDMDHENMFWYRQDPGLGLRLIYFSYDVKMKEKGDIPEGYSVSREKKERFSLILESASTNQTSMYLCASSQGGETQYFGPGTRLLVL.

The rearrangement uses TRBV5-1 and TRBJ2-5; maybe TRBD2 (7 bases). V was cut by 0 bases and J by 1 base, with 13 bases left in between. The CDR3 covers 16 residues. Per germline, CDR1 SGHRS and CDR2 YFSETQ. CDR3 region: CASSLAGGQLQETQYF. Written as DNA, the CDR3 is TGCGCCAGCAGCTTGGCCGGGGGGCAGCTCCAAGAGACCCAGTACTTC. The complete variable domain, with remaining parts taken from reference TRBV5-1 and TRBJ2-5, reads KAGVTQTPRYLIKTRGQQVTLSCSPISGHRSVSWYQQTPGQGLQFLFEYFSETQRNKGNFPGRFSGRQFSNSRSEMNVSTLELGDSALYLCASSLAGGQLQETQYFGPGTRLLVL.

The table lists this clone with many counts. The CDR3 nucleotides read TGTGCCAGCATGGCAGAAGTGAACACTGAAGCTTTCTTT. This translates into CASMAEVNTEAFF. The chain recombines TRBV2 with TRBJ1-1; D gene uncertain. There are 13 residues in the CDR3. Trimming left V 7 bases short and J 0 bases short, with 9 bases between. CDR1 is SNHLY, CDR2 FYNNEI, per germline.

The chain recombines TRBV2 with TRBJ2-1; no clear D. Germline V gene sequence: CDR1 SNHLY, CDR2 FYNNEI. V lost 10 bases and J 1 base, leaving 14 bases between the germline ends. The CDR3 has 14 amino acids. The CDR3 DNA reads as TGTGCCAAGAGCCCGGGTGAGTCCTACAATGAGCAGTTCTTC. Residues: CAKSPGESYNEQFF.

The gene calls are TRBV5-1 and TRBJ2-7; D possibly corresponds to TRBD1 (6 bases). The CDR3 is 15 residues long. From germline, CDR1 is SGHRS and CDR2 YFSETQ. Trimming stripped 6 bases from V and 0 bases from J, with 16 bases between. The CDR3 nucleotides read TGCGCCAGCAACTTTAATACAGGGTCCTCCTACGAGCAGTACTTC. Translating gives CASNFNTGSSYEQYF.

The genes are TRBV10-3 and TRBJ2-1; 13 positions match TRBD2. CDR1 is ENHRY and CDR2 is SYGVKD in the germline V gene. V lost 2 bases, J lost 7 bases, and 8 bases stayed unmatched. The CDR3 has 17 amino acids. CDR3 bases: TGTGCCATCAGTGAGGAACAGGGACTAGCGGGAATTAATGAGCAGTTCTTC. Translating it yields CAISEEQGLAGINEQFF.

This clone was detected once. The chain is built from TRBV5-5 and TRBJ1-4, with 7 bases lining up with TRBD1. Unmatched junction bases numbered 7, after V lost 4 bases and J lost 7 bases. From germline, CDR1 is SGHKS and CDR2 YYEKEE (reference sequence). This CDR3 comprises 14 residues. CDR3 protein: CASSGGGAGEKLFF. DNA of the CDR3: TGTGCCAGCAGCGGAGGGGGCGCGGGTGAAAAACTGTTTTTT.

The chain couples TRBV6-1 to TRBJ2-2; D is unresolved. This CDR3 contains 15 residues. Germline loops: CDR1 MNHNS, CDR2 SASEGT. With 3 bases removed from V and 4 bases from J, the gap between germline ends came to 12 bases. The CDR3 loop reads CASSDNSPATGELFF. The CDR3 nucleotides are TGTGCCAGCAGTGATAACAGCCCTGCCACCGGGGAGCTGTTTTTT.

CDR3 sequence reads: CARETGSSGELFF. The CDR3 nucleotides are TGTGCACGAGAGACAGGGTCGTCCGGGGAGCTGTTTTTT. The chain uses TRBV7-9 and TRBJ2-2, with 7 bases matching TRBD1. The CDR3 spans 13 residues. The germline V gene has CDR1 SEHNR and CDR2 FQNEAQ (reference sequence).